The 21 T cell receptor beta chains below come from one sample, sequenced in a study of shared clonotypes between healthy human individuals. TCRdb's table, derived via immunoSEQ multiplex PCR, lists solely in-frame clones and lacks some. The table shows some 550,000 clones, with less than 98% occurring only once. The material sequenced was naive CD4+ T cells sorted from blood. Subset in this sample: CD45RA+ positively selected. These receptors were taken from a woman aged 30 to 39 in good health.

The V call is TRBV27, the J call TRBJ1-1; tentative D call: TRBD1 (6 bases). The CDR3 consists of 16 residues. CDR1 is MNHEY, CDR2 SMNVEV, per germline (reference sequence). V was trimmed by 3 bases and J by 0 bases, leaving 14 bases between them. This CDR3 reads CASSFRSGEMNTEAFF. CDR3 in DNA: TGTGCCAGCAGTTTCAGGTCAGGGGAAATGAACACTGAAGCTTTCTTT.

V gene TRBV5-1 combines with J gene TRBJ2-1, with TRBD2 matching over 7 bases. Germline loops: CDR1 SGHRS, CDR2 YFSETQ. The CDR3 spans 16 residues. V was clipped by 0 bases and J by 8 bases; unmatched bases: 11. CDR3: CASSLASGVAGHEQFF. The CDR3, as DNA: TGCGCCAGCAGCTTGGCATCTGGGGTAGCGGGTCATGAGCAGTTCTTC.

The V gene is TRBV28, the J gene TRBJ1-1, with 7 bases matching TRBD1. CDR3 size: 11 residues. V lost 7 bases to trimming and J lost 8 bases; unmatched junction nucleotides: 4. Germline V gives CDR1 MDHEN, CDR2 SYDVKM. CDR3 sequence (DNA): TGTGCCAGCAACGGGGACAGCGAAGCTTTCTTT. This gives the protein CASNGDSEAFF.

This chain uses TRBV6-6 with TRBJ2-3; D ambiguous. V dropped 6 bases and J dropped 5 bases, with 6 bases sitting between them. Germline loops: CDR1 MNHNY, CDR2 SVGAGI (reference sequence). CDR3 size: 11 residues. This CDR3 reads CASRLGDTQYF. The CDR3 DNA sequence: TGTGCCAGCAGGTTGGGAGATACGCAGTATTTT.

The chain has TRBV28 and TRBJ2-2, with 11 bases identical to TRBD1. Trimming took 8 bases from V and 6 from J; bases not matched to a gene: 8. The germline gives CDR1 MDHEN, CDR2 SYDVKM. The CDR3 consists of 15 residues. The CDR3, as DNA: TGTGCCAGCTCCAGAGGACAGGGGGCGTCCGGGGAGCTGTTTTTT. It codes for CASSRGQGASGELFF.

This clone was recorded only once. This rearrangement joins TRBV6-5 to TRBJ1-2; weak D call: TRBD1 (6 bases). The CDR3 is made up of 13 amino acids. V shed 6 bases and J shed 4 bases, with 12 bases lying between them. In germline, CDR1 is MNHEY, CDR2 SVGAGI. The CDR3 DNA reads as TGTGCCAGCAGATATGGACAGTTCTATGGCTACACCTTC. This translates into CASRYGQFYGYTF.

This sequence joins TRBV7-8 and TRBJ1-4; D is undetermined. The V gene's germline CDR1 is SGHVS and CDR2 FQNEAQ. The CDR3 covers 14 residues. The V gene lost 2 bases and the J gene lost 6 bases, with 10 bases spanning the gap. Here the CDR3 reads CASSLINPYEKLFF. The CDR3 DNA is TGTGCCAGCAGCTTAATAAACCCTTATGAAAAACTGTTTTTT.

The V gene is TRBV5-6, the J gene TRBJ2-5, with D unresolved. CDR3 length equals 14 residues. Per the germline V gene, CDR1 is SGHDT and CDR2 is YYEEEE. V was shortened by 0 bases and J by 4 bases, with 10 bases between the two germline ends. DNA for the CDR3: TGTGCCAGCAGCTTGGGTGGCATCGGAGAGACCCAGTACTTC. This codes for CASSLGGIGETQYF.

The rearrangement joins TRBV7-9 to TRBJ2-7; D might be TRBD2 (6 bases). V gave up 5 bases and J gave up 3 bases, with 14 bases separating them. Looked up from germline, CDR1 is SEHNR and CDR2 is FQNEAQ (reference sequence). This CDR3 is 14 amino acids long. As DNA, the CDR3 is TGTGCCAGCAGCCACGCGGGCGGGGTCTACGAGCAGTACTTC. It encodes CASSHAGGVYEQYF.

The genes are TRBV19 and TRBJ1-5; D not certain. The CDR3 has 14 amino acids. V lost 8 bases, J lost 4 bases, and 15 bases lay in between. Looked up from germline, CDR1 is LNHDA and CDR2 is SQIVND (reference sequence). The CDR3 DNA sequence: TGTGCCAGTCAACGGCGGTTTAGGAATCAGCCCCAGCATTTT. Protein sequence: CASQRRFRNQPQHF.

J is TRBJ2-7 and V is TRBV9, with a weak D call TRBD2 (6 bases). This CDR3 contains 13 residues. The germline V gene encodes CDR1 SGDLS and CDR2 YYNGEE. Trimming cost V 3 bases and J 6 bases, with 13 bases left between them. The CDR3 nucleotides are TGTGCCAGCAGCGCCAAGCGGGTCTGCGAGCAGTACTTC. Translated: CASSAKRVCEQYF.

The CDR3 nucleotides are TGTGCCGGGTCAGACTCTTACCAAGAGACCCAGTACTTC. Its protein is CAGSDSYQETQYF. The chain has TRBV2 and TRBJ2-5, with unresolved D. CDR3 length: 13 amino acids. The V end lost 11 bases, the J end lost 0 bases, and 13 bases lay between the germline ends. CDR1 is SNHLY, CDR2 FYNNEI, per germline. Full variable domain (missing parts from reference TRBV2 and TRBJ2-5): EPEVTQTPSHQVTQMGQEVILRCVPISNHLYFYWYRQILGQKVEFLVSFYNNEISEKSEIFDDQFSVERPDGSNFTLKIRSTKLEDSAMYFCAGSDSYQETQYFGPGTRLLVL.

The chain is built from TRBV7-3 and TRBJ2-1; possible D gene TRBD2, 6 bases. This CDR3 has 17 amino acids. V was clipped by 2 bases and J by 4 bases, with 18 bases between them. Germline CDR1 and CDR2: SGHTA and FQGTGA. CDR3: CASSLYGTREYYNEQFF. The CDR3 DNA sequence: TGTGCCAGCAGCTTATACGGGACCCGGGAGTATTACAATGAGCAGTTCTTC.

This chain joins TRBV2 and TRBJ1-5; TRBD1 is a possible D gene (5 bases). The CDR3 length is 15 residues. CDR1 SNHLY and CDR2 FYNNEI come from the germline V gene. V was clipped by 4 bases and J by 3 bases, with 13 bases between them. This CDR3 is CASSAQGTYNQPQHF. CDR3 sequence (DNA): TGTGCCAGCAGTGCCCAAGGGACCTACAATCAGCCCCAGCATTTT.

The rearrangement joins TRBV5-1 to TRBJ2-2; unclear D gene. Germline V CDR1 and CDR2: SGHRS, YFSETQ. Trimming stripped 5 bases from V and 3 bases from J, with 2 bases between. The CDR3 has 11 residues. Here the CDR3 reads CASRDTGELFF. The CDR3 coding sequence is TGCGCCAGCAGAGACACCGGGGAGCTGTTTTTT.

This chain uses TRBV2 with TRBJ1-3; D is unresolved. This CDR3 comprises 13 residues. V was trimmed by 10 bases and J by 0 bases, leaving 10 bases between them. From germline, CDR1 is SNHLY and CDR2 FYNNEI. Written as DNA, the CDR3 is TGTGCCATCTCGCGATCCTCTGGAAACACCATATATTTT. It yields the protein CAISRSSGNTIYF.

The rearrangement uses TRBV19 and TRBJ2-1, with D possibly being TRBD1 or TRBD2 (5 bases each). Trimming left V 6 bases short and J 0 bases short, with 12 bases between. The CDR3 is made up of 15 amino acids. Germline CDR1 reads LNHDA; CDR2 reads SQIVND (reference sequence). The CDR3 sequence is CASRGRRLSYNEQFF. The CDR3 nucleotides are TGTGCCAGTAGGGGACGGAGACTCTCCTACAATGAGCAGTTCTTC.

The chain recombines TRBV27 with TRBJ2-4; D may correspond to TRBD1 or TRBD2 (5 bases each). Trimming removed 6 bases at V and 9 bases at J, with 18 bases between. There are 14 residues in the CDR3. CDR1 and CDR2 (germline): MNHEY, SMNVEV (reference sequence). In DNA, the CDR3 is TGTGCCAGCAGAAAGACAGTGGGGAGTAGCATTCAGTACTTC. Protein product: CASRKTVGSSIQYF.

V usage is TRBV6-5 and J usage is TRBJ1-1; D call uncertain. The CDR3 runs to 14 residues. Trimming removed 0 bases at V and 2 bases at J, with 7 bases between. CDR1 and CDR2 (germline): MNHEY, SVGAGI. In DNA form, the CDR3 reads TGTGCCAGCAGTTACTCTCCAGCCAACACTGAAGCTTTCTTT. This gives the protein CASSYSPANTEAFF.

CDR3 amino acids: CATRDGTSGISGELFF. For the CDR3, the DNA is TGTGCCACCAGAGACGGGACTAGCGGGATTTCCGGGGAGCTGTTTTTT. The chain links TRBV15 to TRBJ2-2, with 13 nucleotides matching TRBD2. The CDR3 contains 16 residues. V shed 6 bases and J 6 bases; nucleotides not matched to a gene: 7. CDR1 and CDR2 from the germline V gene are LNHNV and YYDKDF (reference sequence).

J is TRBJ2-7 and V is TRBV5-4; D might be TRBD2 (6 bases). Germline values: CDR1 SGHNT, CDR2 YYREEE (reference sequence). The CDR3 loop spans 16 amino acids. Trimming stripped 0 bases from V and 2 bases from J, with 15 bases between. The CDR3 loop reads CASSLDPGGAPYEQYF. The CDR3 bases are TGTGCCAGCAGCTTGGACCCCGGAGGGGCCCCCTACGAGCAGTACTTC.